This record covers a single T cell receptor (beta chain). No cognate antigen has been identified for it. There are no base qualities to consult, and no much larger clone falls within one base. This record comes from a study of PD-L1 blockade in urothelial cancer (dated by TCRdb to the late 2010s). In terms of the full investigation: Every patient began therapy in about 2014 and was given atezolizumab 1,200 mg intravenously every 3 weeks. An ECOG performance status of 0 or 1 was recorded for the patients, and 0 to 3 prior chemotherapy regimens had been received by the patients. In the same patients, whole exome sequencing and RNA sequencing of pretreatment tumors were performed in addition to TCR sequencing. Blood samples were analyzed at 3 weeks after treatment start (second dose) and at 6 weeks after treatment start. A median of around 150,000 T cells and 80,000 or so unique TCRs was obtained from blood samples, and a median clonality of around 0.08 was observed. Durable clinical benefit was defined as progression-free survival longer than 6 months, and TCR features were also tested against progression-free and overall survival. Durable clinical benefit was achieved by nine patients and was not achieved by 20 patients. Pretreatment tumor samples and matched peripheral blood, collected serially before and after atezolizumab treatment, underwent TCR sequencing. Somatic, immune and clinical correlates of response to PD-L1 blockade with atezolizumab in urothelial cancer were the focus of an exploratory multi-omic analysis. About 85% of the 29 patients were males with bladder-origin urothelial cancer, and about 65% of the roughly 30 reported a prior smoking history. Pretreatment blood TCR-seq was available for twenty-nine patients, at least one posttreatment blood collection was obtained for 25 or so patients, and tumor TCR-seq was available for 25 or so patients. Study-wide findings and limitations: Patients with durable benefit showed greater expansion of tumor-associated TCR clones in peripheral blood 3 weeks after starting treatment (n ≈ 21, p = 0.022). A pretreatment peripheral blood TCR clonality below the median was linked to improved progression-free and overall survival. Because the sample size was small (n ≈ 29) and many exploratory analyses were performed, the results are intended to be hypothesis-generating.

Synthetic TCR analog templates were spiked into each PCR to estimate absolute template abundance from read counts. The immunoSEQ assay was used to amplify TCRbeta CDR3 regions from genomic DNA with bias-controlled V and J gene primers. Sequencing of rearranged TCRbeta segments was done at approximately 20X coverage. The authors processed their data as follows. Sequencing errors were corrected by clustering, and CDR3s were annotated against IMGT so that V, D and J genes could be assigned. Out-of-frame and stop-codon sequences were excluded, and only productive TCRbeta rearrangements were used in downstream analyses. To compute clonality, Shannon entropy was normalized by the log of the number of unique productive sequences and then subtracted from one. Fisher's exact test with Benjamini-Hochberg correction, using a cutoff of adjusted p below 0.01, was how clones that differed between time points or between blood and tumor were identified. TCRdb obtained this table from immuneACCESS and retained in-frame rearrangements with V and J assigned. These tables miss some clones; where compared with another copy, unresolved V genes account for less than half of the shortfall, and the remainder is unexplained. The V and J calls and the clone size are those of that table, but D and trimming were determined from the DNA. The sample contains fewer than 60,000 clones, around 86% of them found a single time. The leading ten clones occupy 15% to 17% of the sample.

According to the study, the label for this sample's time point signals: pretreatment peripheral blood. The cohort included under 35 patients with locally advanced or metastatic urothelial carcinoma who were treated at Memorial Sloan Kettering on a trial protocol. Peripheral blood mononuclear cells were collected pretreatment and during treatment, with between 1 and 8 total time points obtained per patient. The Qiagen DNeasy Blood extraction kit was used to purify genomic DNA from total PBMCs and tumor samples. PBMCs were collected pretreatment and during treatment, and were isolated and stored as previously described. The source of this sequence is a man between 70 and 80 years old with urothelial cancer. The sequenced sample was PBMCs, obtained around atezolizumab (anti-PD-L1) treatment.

At the DNA level, the sequence is TGCGCCAGCAGCCAAGTAGCCGGGGACATCTACGAGCAGTACTTC. Its protein product is CASSQVAGDIYEQYF. The V and J genes are TRBV4-1 and TRBJ2-7; the D gene is perhaps TRBD1, on 6 matching bases. V is reduced by 1 base and J by 3 bases, leaving a spacing of 13 bases between them. The CDR3 contains 15 residues, cysteine and phenylalanine counted. This entry keeps only the CDR3 DNA: 45 bases, framed from base 1. CDR1 and CDR2, per the germline V gene, are MGHRA and YSYEKL.